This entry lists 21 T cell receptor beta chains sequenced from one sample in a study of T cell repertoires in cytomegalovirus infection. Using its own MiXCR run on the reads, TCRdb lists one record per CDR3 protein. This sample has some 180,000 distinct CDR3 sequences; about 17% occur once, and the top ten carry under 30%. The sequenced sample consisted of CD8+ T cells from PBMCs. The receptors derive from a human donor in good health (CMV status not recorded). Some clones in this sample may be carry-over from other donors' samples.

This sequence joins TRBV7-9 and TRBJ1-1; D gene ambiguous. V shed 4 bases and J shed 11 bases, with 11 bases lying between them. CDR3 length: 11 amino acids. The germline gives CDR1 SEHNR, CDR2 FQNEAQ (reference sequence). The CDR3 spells CASSSTLGAFF. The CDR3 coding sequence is TGTGCCAGCAGCTCGACCTTAGGGGCTTTCTTT.

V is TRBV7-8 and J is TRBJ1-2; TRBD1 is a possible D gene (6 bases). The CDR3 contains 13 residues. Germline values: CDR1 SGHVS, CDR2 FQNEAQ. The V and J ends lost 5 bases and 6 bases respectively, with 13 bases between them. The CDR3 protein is CASSRMGGHGYTF. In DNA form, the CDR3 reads TGTGCCAGCAGCCGGATGGGGGGGCATGGCTACACCTTC.

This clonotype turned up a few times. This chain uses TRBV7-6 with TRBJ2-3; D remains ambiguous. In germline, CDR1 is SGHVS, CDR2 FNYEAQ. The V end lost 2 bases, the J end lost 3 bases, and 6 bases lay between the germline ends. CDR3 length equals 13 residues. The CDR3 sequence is CASSLFSTDTQYF. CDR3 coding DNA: TGTGCCAGCAGCTTATTTTCGACAGATACGCAGTATTTT.

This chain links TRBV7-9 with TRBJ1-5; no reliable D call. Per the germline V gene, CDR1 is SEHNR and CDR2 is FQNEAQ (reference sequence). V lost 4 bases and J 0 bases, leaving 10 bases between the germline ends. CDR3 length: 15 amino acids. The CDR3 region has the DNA TGTGCCAGCAGCTCTTATTGGGATAGCAATCAGCCCCAGCATTTT. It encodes CASSSYWDSNQPQHF.

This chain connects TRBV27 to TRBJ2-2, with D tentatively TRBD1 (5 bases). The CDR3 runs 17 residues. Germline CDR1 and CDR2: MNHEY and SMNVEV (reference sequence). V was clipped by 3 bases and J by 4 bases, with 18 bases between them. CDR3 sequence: CASSFVVGPHTTGELFF. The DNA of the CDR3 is TGTGCCAGCAGTTTCGTTGTGGGGCCGCATACCACCGGGGAGCTGTTTTTT.

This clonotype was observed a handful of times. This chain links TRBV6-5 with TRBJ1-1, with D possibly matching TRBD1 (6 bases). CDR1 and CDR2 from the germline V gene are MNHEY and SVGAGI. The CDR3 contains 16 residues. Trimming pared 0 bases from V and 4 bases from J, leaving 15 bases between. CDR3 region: CASSYSQGFLGTEAFF. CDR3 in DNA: TGTGCCAGCAGTTACTCACAGGGTTTCTTGGGCACTGAAGCTTTCTTT.

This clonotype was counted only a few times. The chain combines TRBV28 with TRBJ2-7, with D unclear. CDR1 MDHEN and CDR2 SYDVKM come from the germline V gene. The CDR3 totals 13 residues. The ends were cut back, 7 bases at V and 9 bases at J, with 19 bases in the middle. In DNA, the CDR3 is TGTGCCAGCAAGCCGGGCCAGACCCTCGGGCAGTACTTC. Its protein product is CASKPGQTLGQYF.

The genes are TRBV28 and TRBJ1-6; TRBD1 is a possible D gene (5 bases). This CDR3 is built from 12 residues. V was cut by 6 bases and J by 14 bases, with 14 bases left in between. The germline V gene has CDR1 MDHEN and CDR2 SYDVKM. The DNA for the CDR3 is TGTGCCAGCAGCAGGGACCCAAATTCCCTCCACTTT. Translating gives CASSRDPNSLHF.

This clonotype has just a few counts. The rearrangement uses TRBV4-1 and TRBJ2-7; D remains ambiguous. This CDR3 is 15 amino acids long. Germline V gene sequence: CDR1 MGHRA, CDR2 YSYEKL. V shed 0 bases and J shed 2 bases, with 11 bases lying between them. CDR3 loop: CASSQDRGRTYEQYF. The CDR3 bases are TGCGCCAGCAGCCAAGATAGAGGCAGAACCTACGAGCAGTACTTC.

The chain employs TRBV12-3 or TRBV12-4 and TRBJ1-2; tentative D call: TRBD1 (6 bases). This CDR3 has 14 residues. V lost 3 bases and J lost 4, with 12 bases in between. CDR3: CASSFSGAGYGYTF. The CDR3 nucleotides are TGTGCCAGCAGTTTTTCAGGGGCCGGCTATGGCTACACCTTC.

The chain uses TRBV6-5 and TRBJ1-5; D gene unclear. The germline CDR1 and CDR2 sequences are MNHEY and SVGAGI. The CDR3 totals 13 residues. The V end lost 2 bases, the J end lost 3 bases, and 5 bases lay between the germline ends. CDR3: CASSYGNNQPQHF. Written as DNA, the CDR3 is TGTGCCAGCAGTTACGGTAACAATCAGCCCCAGCATTTT.

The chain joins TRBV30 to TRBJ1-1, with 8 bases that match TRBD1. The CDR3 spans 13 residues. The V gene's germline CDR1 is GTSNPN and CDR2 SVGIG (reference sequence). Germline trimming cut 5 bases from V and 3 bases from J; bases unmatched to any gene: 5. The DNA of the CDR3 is TGTGCCTGGTCACAGGGGGGGGACACTGAAGCTTTCTTT. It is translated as CAWSQGGDTEAFF.

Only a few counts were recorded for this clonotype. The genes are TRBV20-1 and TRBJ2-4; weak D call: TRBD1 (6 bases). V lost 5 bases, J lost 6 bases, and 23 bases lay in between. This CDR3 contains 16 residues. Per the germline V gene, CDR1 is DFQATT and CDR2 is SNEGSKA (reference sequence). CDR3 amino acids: CSAGGRDTLGLNIQYF. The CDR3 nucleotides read TGCAGTGCTGGGGGCCGAGACACCTTAGGCTTAAACATTCAGTACTTC.

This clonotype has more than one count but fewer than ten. The CDR3 nucleotides read TGTGCCAGCAGCTTTCGGCAGGGGAATGAAAAACTGTTTTTT. Translating it yields CASSFRQGNEKLFF. This rearrangement joins TRBV7-8 to TRBJ1-4, with a tentative D call TRBD1 (6 bases). The CDR3 spans 14 residues. The V gene's germline CDR1 is SGHVS and CDR2 FQNEAQ. Trimming shortened V by 3 bases and J by 5 bases, and 10 bases separated the two germline ends.

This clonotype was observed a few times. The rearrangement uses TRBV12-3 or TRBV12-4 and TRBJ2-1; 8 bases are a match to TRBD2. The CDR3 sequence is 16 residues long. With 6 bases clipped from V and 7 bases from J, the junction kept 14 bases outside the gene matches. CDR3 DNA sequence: TGTGCCAGCAGCCCAGTTTTAGCGGGGAAGGGTAATGAGCAGTTCTTC. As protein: CASSPVLAGKGNEQFF.

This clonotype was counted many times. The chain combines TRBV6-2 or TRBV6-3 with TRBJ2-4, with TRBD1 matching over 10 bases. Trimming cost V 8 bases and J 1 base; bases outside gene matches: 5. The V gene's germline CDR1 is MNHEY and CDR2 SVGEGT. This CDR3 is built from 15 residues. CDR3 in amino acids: CASSSDRGAKNIQYF. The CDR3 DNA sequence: TGTGCCAGCTCGTCGGACAGGGGGGCCAAAAACATTCAGTACTTC.

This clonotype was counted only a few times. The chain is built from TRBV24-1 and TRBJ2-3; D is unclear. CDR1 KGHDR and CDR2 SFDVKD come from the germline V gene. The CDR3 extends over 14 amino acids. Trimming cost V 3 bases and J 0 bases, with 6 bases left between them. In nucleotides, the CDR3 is TGTGCCACCAGTGATGCCGGGAGCACAGATACGCAGTATTTT. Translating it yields CATSDAGSTDTQYF.

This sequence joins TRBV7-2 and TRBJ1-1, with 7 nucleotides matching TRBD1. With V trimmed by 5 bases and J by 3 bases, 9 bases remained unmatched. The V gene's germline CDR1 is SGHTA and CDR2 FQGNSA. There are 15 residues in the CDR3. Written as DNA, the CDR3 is TGTGCCAGCAGCCACCCGGCAGGGGGGGACACTGAAGCTTTCTTT. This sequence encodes CASSHPAGGDTEAFF.

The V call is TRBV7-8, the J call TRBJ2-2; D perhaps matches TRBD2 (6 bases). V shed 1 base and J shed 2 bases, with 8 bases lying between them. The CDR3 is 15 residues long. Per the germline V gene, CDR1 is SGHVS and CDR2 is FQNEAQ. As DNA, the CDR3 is TGTGCCAGCAGCTTAGGGGGGGTCAACACCGGGGAGCTGTTTTTT. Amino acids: CASSLGGVNTGELFF.

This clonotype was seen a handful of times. The CDR3 region is CASGPDRGRRETQYF. For the CDR3, the DNA is TGTGCCAGCGGACCGGACAGGGGGCGAAGGGAGACCCAGTACTTC. J is TRBJ2-5 and V is TRBV6-1, with 11 bases lining up with TRBD1. Germline lookup yields CDR1 MNHNS and CDR2 SASEGT. The CDR3 runs 15 residues. V gave up 8 bases and J gave up 5 bases; unmatched junction bases: 10.

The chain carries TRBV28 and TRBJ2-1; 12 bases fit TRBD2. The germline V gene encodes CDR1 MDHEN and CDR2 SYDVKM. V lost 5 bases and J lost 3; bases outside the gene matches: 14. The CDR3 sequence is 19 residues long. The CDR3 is CASSPWTRTSGGNYNEQFF. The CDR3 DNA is TGTGCCAGCAGTCCCTGGACCCGAACTAGCGGGGGGAACTACAATGAGCAGTTCTTC.